Presented here are 10 T cell receptor beta chains from one specimen sequenced in a study of blood T cell repertoires in COVID-19. Using immunoSEQ multiplex PCR, the repertoire was profiled, and TCRdb retains in-frame clones only, with some absent. Found here are some 260,000 clones, 70% to 90% of them singletons; the top ten hold over 1.2%. The sample comprised peripheral blood. Source of these receptors: an older man with acute or convalescent COVID-19.

The chain links TRBV10-2 to TRBJ1-5; TRBD1 agrees at 9 bases. Germline V gene lookup returns CDR1 WSHSY and CDR2 SAAADI. V dropped 6 bases and J dropped 5; count of bases not matched to a gene: 5. The CDR3 is 14 residues long. This CDR3 is CASRETGGDQPQHF. The DNA of the CDR3 is TGCGCCAGCAGGGAAACAGGGGGCGATCAGCCCCAGCATTTT.

The chain links TRBV7-9 to TRBJ1-1; maybe TRBD1 (6 bases). Germline CDR1 reads SEHNR; CDR2 reads FQNEAQ (reference sequence). CDR3 length: 16 amino acids. V lost 4 bases and J lost 4, with 19 bases in between. The CDR3: CASSSSRQDSRTEAFF. The CDR3 DNA sequence: TGTGCCAGCAGCTCTTCTCGACAGGACTCGCGCACTGAAGCTTTCTTT.

This rearrangement joins TRBV5-1 to TRBJ2-1; possibly TRBD1 for D (5 bases). The V and J ends lost 0 bases and 8 bases respectively, with 12 bases between them. This CDR3 spans 14 amino acids. Germline loops: CDR1 SGHRS, CDR2 YFSETQ. The DNA for the CDR3 is TGCGCCAGCAGCTTGGGACAGTCTTACTATGAGCAGTTCTTC. This sequence encodes CASSLGQSYYEQFF.

The rearrangement uses TRBV4-1 and TRBJ2-6; D unclear. Trimming took off 1 base at V and 0 bases at J, with 7 bases between the two ends. The CDR3 has 16 amino acids. Germline V gene lookup returns CDR1 MGHRA and CDR2 YSYEKL. This CDR3 reads CASSQGSGSGANVLTF. In nucleotides, the CDR3 is TGCGCCAGCAGCCAAGGTTCGGGCTCTGGGGCCAACGTCCTGACTTTC.

The V gene is TRBV5-6, the J gene TRBJ1-3; D is unresolved. V lost 0 bases and J 4 bases, leaving 8 bases between the germline ends. Germline lookup yields CDR1 SGHDT and CDR2 YYEEEE. CDR3 length equals 14 residues. Here the CDR3 DNA reads TGTGCCAGCAGCTTGGTCGGTTCCGGAAACACCATATATTTT. The encoded protein is CASSLVGSGNTIYF.

This clone appeared once. The V call is TRBV6-5, the J call TRBJ1-1; 9 nucleotides match TRBD1. There are 14 residues in the CDR3. Trimming cost V 6 bases and J 6 bases; bases outside gene matches: 8. Germline lookup yields CDR1 MNHEY and CDR2 SVGAGI. DNA for the CDR3: TGTGCCAGCAGCCGGGACAGGGAAAGGGCTGAAGCTTTCTTT. This sequence encodes CASSRDRERAEAFF.

V is TRBV5-6 and J is TRBJ2-5, with 7 positions matching TRBD1. With V trimmed by 4 bases and J by 1 base, 4 bases remained unmatched. This CDR3 has 14 residues. CDR1 SGHDT and CDR2 YYEEEE come from the germline V gene. CDR3 nucleotides: TGTGCCAGCAGCCTGAGACAGGGCCAAGAGACCCAGTACTTC. It codes for CASSLRQGQETQYF.

This clone appeared a few times. V and J are TRBV13 and TRBJ1-1; 8 bases fit TRBD1. With V trimmed by 3 bases and J by 0 bases, 3 bases remained unmatched. The germline V gene encodes CDR1 PRHDT and CDR2 FYEKMQ (reference sequence). The CDR3 has 15 amino acids. The CDR3 DNA reads TGTGCCAGCAGCTTGGGACAGGCCCTGAACACTGAAGCTTTCTTT. This translates into CASSLGQALNTEAFF.

V and J are TRBV5-4 and TRBJ2-2; 10 bases are a match to TRBD2. The CDR3 has 17 amino acids. After removal of 4 bases from V and 14 bases from J, the junction contained 20 bases not matched to a gene. Germline loops: CDR1 SGHNT, CDR2 YYREEE (reference sequence). CDR3 bases: TGTGCCAGCAGCACGGATCCCGGACTAGCGGTTCCTAAGGTTCTGTTTTTT. Amino acids: CASSTDPGLAVPKVLFF.

The chain is built from TRBV6-5 and TRBJ2-1; a weak D match, TRBD2 (6 bases). Looked up from germline, CDR1 is MNHEY and CDR2 is SVGAGI. V was pared by 6 bases and J by 4 bases, with 16 bases between. This CDR3 is 15 amino acids long. The CDR3 nucleotides read TGTGCCAGCAGGCGGGAAGCGCTACAATACAATGAGCAGTTCTTC. Its protein is CASRREALQYNEQFF.